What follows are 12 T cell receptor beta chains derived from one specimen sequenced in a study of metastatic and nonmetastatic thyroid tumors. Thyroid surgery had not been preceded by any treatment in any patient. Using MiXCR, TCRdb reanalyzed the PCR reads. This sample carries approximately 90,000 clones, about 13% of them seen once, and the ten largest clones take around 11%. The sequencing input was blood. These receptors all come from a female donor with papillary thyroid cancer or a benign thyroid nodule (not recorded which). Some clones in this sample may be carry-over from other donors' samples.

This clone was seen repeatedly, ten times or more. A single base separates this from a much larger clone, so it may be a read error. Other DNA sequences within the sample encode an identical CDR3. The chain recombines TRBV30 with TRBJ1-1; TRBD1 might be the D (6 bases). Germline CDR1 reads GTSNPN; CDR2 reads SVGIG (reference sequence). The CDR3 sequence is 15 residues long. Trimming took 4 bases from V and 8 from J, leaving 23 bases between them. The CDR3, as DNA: TGTGCCTGGACAGAACACTACAGGGTGGGAGGCGAAGCTTTCTTT. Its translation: CAWTEHYRVGGEAFF.

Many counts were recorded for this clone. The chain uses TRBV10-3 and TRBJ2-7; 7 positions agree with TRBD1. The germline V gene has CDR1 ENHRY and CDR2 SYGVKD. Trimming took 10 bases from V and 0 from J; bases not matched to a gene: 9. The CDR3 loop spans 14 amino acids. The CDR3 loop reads CATHRDRTSYEQYF. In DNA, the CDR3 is TGTGCCACCCACCGGGACAGAACCTCCTACGAGCAGTACTTC.

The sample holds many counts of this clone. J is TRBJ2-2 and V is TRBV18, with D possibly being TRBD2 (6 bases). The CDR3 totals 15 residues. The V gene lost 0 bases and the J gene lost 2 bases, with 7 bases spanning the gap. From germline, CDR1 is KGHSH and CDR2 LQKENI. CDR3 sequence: CASSPPGGNTGELFF. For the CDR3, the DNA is TGTGCCAGCTCACCACCGGGGGGAAACACCGGGGAGCTGTTTTTT.

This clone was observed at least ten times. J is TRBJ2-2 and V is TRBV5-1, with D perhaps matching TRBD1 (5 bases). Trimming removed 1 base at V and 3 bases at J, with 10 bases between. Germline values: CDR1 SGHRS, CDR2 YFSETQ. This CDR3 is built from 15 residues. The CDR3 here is CASSLTRVDTGELFF. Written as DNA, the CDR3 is TGCGCCAGCAGCTTGACCAGGGTTGACACCGGGGAGCTGTTTTTT.

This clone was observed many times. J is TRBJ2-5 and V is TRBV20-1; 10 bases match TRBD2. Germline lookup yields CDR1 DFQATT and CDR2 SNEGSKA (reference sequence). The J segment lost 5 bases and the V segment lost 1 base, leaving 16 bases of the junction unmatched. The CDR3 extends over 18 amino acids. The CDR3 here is CSARGWRAGGGTWETQYF. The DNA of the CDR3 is TGCAGTGCTAGAGGGTGGCGAGCGGGAGGGGGCACGTGGGAGACCCAGTACTTC.

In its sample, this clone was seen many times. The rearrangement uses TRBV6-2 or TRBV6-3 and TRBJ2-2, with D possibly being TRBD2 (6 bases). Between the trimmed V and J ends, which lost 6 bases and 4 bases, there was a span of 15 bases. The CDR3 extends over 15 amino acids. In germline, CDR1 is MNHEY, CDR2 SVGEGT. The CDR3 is CASRPGRTTTGELFF. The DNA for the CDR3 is TGTGCCAGCAGGCCAGGGAGGACCACCACCGGGGAGCTGTTTTTT.

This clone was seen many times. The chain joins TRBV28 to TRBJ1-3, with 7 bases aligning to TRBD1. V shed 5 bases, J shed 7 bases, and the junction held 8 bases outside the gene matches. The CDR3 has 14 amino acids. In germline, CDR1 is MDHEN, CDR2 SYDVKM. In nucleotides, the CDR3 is TGTGCCAGCAGTGGAACAGGGGTCGCGAACACCATATATTTT. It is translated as CASSGTGVANTIYF.

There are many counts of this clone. DNA of the CDR3: TGCAGTGTACATCTAGCGGGAGTCGATTACAATGAGCAGTTCTTC. Translation: CSVHLAGVDYNEQFF. The rearrangement uses TRBV20-1 and TRBJ2-1, with TRBD2 matching over 10 bases. This CDR3 region has 15 residues. Losses at the gene ends were 7 bases for V and 4 bases for J; bases not matched to a gene: 10. The germline CDR1 and CDR2 sequences are DFQATT and SNEGSKA (reference sequence).

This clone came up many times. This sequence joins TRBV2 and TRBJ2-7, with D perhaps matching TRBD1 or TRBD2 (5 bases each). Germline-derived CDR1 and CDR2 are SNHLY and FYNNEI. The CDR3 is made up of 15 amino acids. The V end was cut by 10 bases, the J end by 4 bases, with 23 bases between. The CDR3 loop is CANFGTGTQPYEQYF. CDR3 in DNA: TGTGCCAACTTTGGAACCGGGACGCAACCTTACGAGCAGTACTTC.

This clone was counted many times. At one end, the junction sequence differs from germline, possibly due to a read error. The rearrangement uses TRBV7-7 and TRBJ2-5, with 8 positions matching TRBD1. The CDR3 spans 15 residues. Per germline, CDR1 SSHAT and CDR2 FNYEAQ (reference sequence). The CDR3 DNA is TGTGCTAGCAGCTTAGGGACAGGCGGAGGGGAGACCCAGTACTTC. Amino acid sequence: CASSLGTGGGETQYF.

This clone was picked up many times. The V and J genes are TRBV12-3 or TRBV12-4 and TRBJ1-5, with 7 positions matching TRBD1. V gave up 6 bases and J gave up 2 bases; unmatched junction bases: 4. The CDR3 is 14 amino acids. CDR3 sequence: CASSADRGNQPQHF. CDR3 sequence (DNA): TGTGCCAGCAGCGCTGACAGGGGCAATCAGCCCCAGCATTTT.

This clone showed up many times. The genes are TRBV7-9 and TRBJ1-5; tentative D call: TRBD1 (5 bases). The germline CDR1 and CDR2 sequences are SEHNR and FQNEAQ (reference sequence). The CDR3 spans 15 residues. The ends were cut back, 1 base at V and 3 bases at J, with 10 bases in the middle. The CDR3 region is CASSLDGALNQPQHF. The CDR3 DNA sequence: TGTGCCAGCAGCTTAGATGGGGCCCTCAATCAGCCCCAGCATTTT.